The 25 T cell receptor beta chains below come from one sample, sequenced in a study of blood T cell repertoires in COVID-19. Here immunoSEQ multiplex PCR was the method, and the copy in TCRdb shows in-frame clones only, minus some. The data contain approximately 250,000 clones, 75% to 90% of them singletons. Sample: PBMCs or T cells enriched from blood (not recorded which). All receptors derive from a woman aged 40 to 55 who had been exposed to COVID-19.

The J gene is TRBJ2-5, the V gene TRBV5-4; 7 nucleotides agree with TRBD1. From germline, CDR1 is SGHNT and CDR2 YYREEE (reference sequence). There are 12 residues in the CDR3. V shed 4 bases and J 12 bases; nucleotides not matched to a gene: 9. The CDR3: CASSIDRDHEYF. The CDR3 bases are TGTGCCAGCAGCATTGACAGGGACCATGAGTACTTC.

The chain uses TRBV14 and TRBJ1-2; D call uncertain. This CDR3 has 15 residues. Trimming removed 4 bases at V and 0 bases at J, with 12 bases between. Germline V gene lookup returns CDR1 SGHDN and CDR2 FVKESK. The CDR3 DNA follows: TGTGCCAGCAGCCGGGGAGGCAGATCTAACTATGGCTACACCTTC. Residues: CASSRGGRSNYGYTF.

V and J are TRBV7-9 and TRBJ1-2; 7 nucleotides agree with TRBD1. Germline lookup yields CDR1 SEHNR and CDR2 FQNEAQ (reference sequence). V lost 3 bases to trimming and J lost 6 bases; unmatched junction nucleotides: 10. The CDR3 sequence is 15 residues long. Here the CDR3 reads CASSFGTAPGDGYTF. DNA of the CDR3: TGTGCCAGCAGCTTCGGGACAGCTCCGGGGGATGGCTACACCTTC.

The V call is TRBV7-9, the J call TRBJ2-2; 8 bases match TRBD1. V gave up 6 bases and J gave up 2 bases; unmatched junction bases: 14. The CDR3 sequence is 18 residues long. From germline, CDR1 is SEHNR and CDR2 FQNEAQ (reference sequence). CDR3 in amino acids: CASRRQGIGEKNTGELFF. CDR3 nucleotides: TGTGCCAGCAGACGACAGGGGATCGGAGAAAAAAACACCGGGGAGCTGTTTTTT.

V is TRBV7-9 and J is TRBJ2-1; D possibly corresponds to TRBD2 (5 bases). This CDR3 contains 12 residues. The germline V gene encodes CDR1 SEHNR and CDR2 FQNEAQ (reference sequence). V was pared by 6 bases and J by 12 bases, with 15 bases between. CDR3 in DNA: TGTGCCAGCAGGGAGGCGGAACCCCGGCAGTTCTTC. Amino acid sequence: CASREAEPRQFF.

J is TRBJ2-7 and V is TRBV21-1; TRBD1, the table's D call, was not compared with the DNA. TRBV21-1 is listed as a pseudogene. The CDR3 contains 15 residues. This CDR3 reads CASSGPKTGTYEQYV. CDR3 nucleotides: TGTGCCAGCAGCGGACCGAAGACAGGAACCTACGAGCAGTACGTC.

For this clone: A read error may produce the germline difference seen at one junction end. The rearrangement uses TRBV6-2 or TRBV6-3 and TRBJ1-2; a possible D gene is TRBD1 (6 bases). CDR3 size: 14 residues. The germline CDR1 and CDR2 sequences are MNHEY and SVGEGT. CDR3 DNA: TGTGCCAGCAGTCCCGACGGGACATTCTATGGTTACACCTTC. Protein sequence: CASSPDGTFYGYTF.

This chain uses TRBV4-1 with TRBJ1-5, with D possibly being TRBD1 (6 bases). V was cut by 1 base and J by 3 bases, with 7 bases left in between. CDR3 size: 14 residues. The germline gives CDR1 MGHRA, CDR2 YSYEKL. This CDR3 reads CASSQGQANQPQHF. The CDR3 DNA reads as TGCGCCAGCAGCCAAGGACAGGCCAATCAGCCCCAGCATTTT.

The chain couples TRBV4-3 to TRBJ1-2; D unclear. Germline-derived CDR1 and CDR2 are LGHNA and YSLEER. V dropped 0 bases and J dropped 8 bases, with 19 bases sitting between them. This CDR3 contains 16 residues. The DNA for the CDR3 is TGCGCCAGCAGCCAAGATACTCTTTTTAGGCCGCGGGGCTACACCTTC. This translates into CASSQDTLFRPRGYTF.

The chain combines TRBV19 with TRBJ1-5; D is possibly TRBD1 (5 bases). The V end was cut by 7 bases, the J end by 2 bases, with 15 bases between. The CDR3 runs 15 residues. The germline gives CDR1 LNHDA, CDR2 SQIVND (reference sequence). CDR3 coding DNA: TGTGCCAGTATGGGAGGGAGGGGAGGCAATCAGCCCCAGCATTTT. The encoded protein is CASMGGRGGNQPQHF.

The rearrangement links TRBV27 to TRBJ1-1; D unclear. Per germline, CDR1 MNHEY and CDR2 SMNVEV (reference sequence). This CDR3 spans 12 amino acids. V gave up 1 base and J gave up 11 bases, with 11 bases separating them. CDR3 loop: CASSLLAGKAFF. For the CDR3, the DNA is TGTGCCAGCAGTTTATTAGCCGGGAAGGCTTTCTTT.

The V call is TRBV19, the J call TRBJ2-1; 12 bases map to TRBD2. The V gene's germline CDR1 is LNHDA and CDR2 SQIVND (reference sequence). V lost 6 bases to trimming and J lost 7 bases; unmatched junction nucleotides: 13. CDR3 length: 17 amino acids. In DNA, the CDR3 is TGTGCCAGTAGCCCTAGCGGGAGGGCCCTCGGGAGAAATGAGCAGTTCTTC. The encoded protein is CASSPSGRALGRNEQFF.

The V gene is TRBV13, the J gene TRBJ1-3; D uncertain. Germline V lookup: CDR1 PRHDT, CDR2 FYEKMQ (reference sequence). The length of the CDR3 is 16 residues. V was pared by 0 bases and J by 0 bases, with 9 bases between. The CDR3 loop reads CASSLGWAHSGNTIYF. Written as DNA, the CDR3 is TGTGCCAGCAGCTTAGGTTGGGCTCACTCTGGAAACACCATATATTTT.

The V gene is TRBV29-1, the J gene TRBJ1-2; 9 bases line up with TRBD1. Germline V gene lookup returns CDR1 SQVTM and CDR2 ANQGSEA. CDR3 length: 13 amino acids. The J segment lost 8 bases and the V segment lost 6 bases, leaving 10 bases of the junction unmatched. The CDR3 region has the DNA TGCAGCGTCCAACCGGACAGGGGTGTAGGCTACACCTTC. Protein: CSVQPDRGVGYTF.

The rearrangement uses TRBV9 and TRBJ1-4, with no clear D. The CDR3 is 14 residues long. Germline V gene data show CDR1 as SGDLS and CDR2 as YYNGEE. V was shortened by 3 bases and J by 8 bases, with 14 bases between the two germline ends. The CDR3 loop is CASSATVTGEKLFF. The DNA for the CDR3 is TGTGCCAGCAGCGCCACAGTAACGGGGGAAAAACTGTTTTTT.

V gene TRBV19 combines with J gene TRBJ2-3; 13 positions match TRBD2. The CDR3 is 16 amino acids. Unmatched junction bases numbered 2, after V lost 3 bases and J lost 2 bases. Per the germline V gene, CDR1 is LNHDA and CDR2 is SQIVND (reference sequence). In DNA form, the CDR3 reads TGTGCCAGTAGTATGGGACTAGCGGGACCCACAGATACGCAGTATTTT. It specifies CASSMGLAGPTDTQYF.

The gene calls are TRBV3-1 (or the pseudogene TRBV3-2) and TRBJ1-2, with D possibly being TRBD1 (6 bases). V was shortened by 4 bases and J by 8 bases, with 11 bases between the two germline ends. Germline V gene sequence: CDR1 LGHDT, CDR2 YNNKEL (reference sequence). CDR3 length equals 12 residues. The CDR3 loop is CASSLTGRGYTF. The CDR3 region has the DNA TGTGCCAGCAGCCTTACAGGGAGAGGCTACACCTTC.

This clone appeared once. V gene TRBV28 combines with J gene TRBJ2-7, with 12 bases lining up with TRBD2. The CDR3 is made up of 14 amino acids. Germline V gives CDR1 MDHEN, CDR2 SYDVKM. The junction had 3 bases not matched to a gene; V was cut back by 8 bases and J by 1 base. Written as DNA, the CDR3 is TGTGCCAGCTCTAGCGGGGGGGGATCCTACGAGCAGTACTTC. Its protein is CASSSGGGSYEQYF.

The CDR3 region is CASRPGGGNTIYF. CDR3 bases: TGTGCCAGCAGGCCGGGAGGTGGAAACACCATATATTTT. V and J are TRBV3-1 (or the pseudogene TRBV3-2) and TRBJ1-3; D unclear. V lost 6 bases, J lost 3 bases, and 9 bases lay in between. The CDR3 is 13 amino acids. Germline loops: CDR1 LGHDT, CDR2 YNNKEL (reference sequence).

The chain recombines TRBV5-5 with TRBJ2-7, with 11 bases lining up with TRBD1. The ends lost 3 bases at V and 7 bases at J; junction bases unmatched: 15. This CDR3 is built from 17 residues. Per germline, CDR1 SGHKS and CDR2 YYEKEE (reference sequence). As DNA, the CDR3 is TGTGCCAGCAGCTCCCGGCCCGGGACAGGGGGTGAGGTGGAGCAGTACTTC. This codes for CASSSRPGTGGEVEQYF.

The rearrangement uses TRBV28 and TRBJ1-5, with 10 bases aligning to TRBD1. The CDR3 runs 19 residues. V dropped 6 bases and J dropped 3; count of bases not matched to a gene: 17. Germline V gene data show CDR1 as MDHEN and CDR2 as SYDVKM. Written as DNA, the CDR3 is TGTGCCAGCAGCTCTCGGACAGGGGGTACCTCACCCACCAATCAGCCCCAGCATTTT. Its translation is CASSSRTGGTSPTNQPQHF.

With regard to this clone: The same CDR3 can be traced to other DNA sequences in this sample. The chain employs TRBV27 and TRBJ1-3; no firm D call. V was shortened by 6 bases and J by 0 bases, with 6 bases between the two germline ends. From germline, CDR1 is MNHEY and CDR2 SMNVEV (reference sequence). The CDR3 is made up of 13 amino acids. The DNA of the CDR3 is TGTGCCAGCAGACGCAGCTCTGGAAACACCATATATTTT. It yields the protein CASRRSSGNTIYF.

V usage is TRBV29-1 and J usage is TRBJ1-1; no clear D gene. The CDR3 contains 14 residues. With 6 bases removed from V and 0 bases from J, the gap between germline ends came to 14 bases. Germline lookup yields CDR1 SQVTM and CDR2 ANQGSEA. In nucleotides, the CDR3 is TGCAGCGTGGGTCCTGGGGAGGTGAACACTGAAGCTTTCTTT. Protein: CSVGPGEVNTEAFF.

V and J are TRBV30 and TRBJ2-1, with D possibly being TRBD1 (5 bases). The V and J ends lost 2 bases and 6 bases respectively, with 17 bases between them. CDR3 length: 15 amino acids. Germline CDR1 and CDR2: GTSNPN and SVGIG (reference sequence). CDR3 nucleotides: TGTGCCTGGAGTAGGTGGGGCGGCGGTCTCAATGAGCAGTTCTTC. Its protein product is CAWSRWGGGLNEQFF.

The rearrangement uses TRBV19 and TRBJ1-3; a weak D match, TRBD1 (6 bases). Trimming cost V 11 bases and J 3 bases, with 8 bases left between them. This CDR3 is 11 amino acids long. The germline CDR1 and CDR2 sequences are LNHDA and SQIVND (reference sequence). Here the CDR3 reads CAGGFGNTIYF. CDR3 DNA: TGTGCCGGGGGCTTTGGAAACACCATATATTTT.